This T cell receptor beta chain emerged from a study of vaccination and CD4 T cells after COVID-19. A note on this clonotype: As yet, its antigen is unknown.

V shed 5 bases and J 6 bases; nucleotides not matched to a gene: 7. The CDR3 is 15 amino acids. This sample's treatment: 10-day PBMC culture with coronavirus spike peptide pools or control peptides (ViraFEST assay). The Oncomine TCR Beta short-read assay was applied to DNA of cultured CD4+ T cells. TCRdb analysed the PCR reads with MiXCR anew, one entry per CDR3 protein. The sample holds about 19,000 distinct CDR3 sequences, around 56% seen once. The J gene is TRBJ1-6, the V gene TRBV12-3 or TRBV12-4; 7 nucleotides align to TRBD1. The specimen sequenced was CD4+ T cells from blood, cultured in vitro. This sequence originates from a human donor who had recovered from COVID-19. This chain's CDR3 is CASSREGAGNSPLHF. CDR3 in DNA: TGTGCCAGCAGTCGAGAGGGGGCCGGTAATTCACCCCTCCACTTT.